Sequencing of this T cell receptor beta chain was carried out in a study of Ad26.COV2.S vaccination and SARS-CoV-2 variants. Notes on the study in general: Possible underestimation of total T cell responses by the TCR breadth and depth analyses was noted.

TCRdb keeps only in-frame clones here, not all; method: immunoSEQ multiplex PCR. The sample carries fewer than 400,000 clones, approximately 80% recorded once. Remarks on this clone: The antigen is undetermined.

The V gene end was trimmed by 5 bases and the J gene end by 4 bases; junction bases not matched to a gene: 5. CDR1 and CDR2 (germline): MNHEY, SMNVEV (reference sequence). The CDR3 consists of 15 residues. Regarding treatment: some 19 received Ad26.COV2.S at low or high dose, single or two shots; 5 received placebo; per-sample allocation not given. Following the first vaccine or placebo injection, samples were taken on day 63. This material consisted of peripheral blood, taken in a trial of Ad26.COV2.S vaccine versus placebo. The source is a person between 18 and 60 years old who received the Ad26.COV2.S COVID-19 vaccine or a placebo. The chain recombines TRBV27 with TRBJ1-5; 10 nucleotides align to TRBD1. The CDR3 protein is CASSPRTGGNQPQHF. The CDR3 DNA reads TGTGCCAGCAGTCCGAGGACAGGGGGTAATCAGCCCCAGCATTTT.